Following are 18 T cell receptor beta chains from one sample sequenced in a study of T cell responses to AZD1222 COVID-19 vaccine. The repertoire was sequenced with immunoSEQ multiplex PCR; TCRdb's copy has only in-frame clones and lacks some. The table records 140,000 to 150,000 clones, around 93% of them present only once. The source was peripheral blood, collected 28 days after the second AZD1222 dose. The receptors come from an adult who received the AZD1222 COVID-19 vaccine.

This sequence joins TRBV19 and TRBJ1-5, with 7 bases that match TRBD1. CDR3 size: 15 residues. Trimming removed 9 bases from V and 2 bases from J; junction bases left unmatched: 10. Germline loops: CDR1 LNHDA, CDR2 SQIVND (reference sequence). CDR3 protein: CASRYAQGGNQPQHF. The CDR3 bases are TGTGCCAGCCGCTACGCGCAGGGGGGCAATCAGCCCCAGCATTTT.

The chain combines TRBV9 with TRBJ2-3; TRBD2 is a possible D gene (7 bases). Germline CDR1 and CDR2: SGDLS and YYNGEE. The CDR3 has 17 residues. V lost 2 bases and J lost 4, with 20 bases in between. The DNA of the CDR3 is TGTGCCAGCAGCGTCAAGGGGGGGACCCCCTGGGCAGATACGCAGTATTTT. Its protein product is CASSVKGGTPWADTQYF.

The rearrangement uses TRBV6-1 and TRBJ1-3; D unresolved. Germline V gene data show CDR1 as MNHNS and CDR2 as SASEGT. Between the trimmed V and J ends, which lost 2 bases and 0 bases, there was a span of 11 bases. CDR3 length equals 16 residues. CDR3 residues: CASSETGSLSGNTIYF. The CDR3 nucleotides are TGTGCCAGCAGTGAAACGGGTTCCCTCTCTGGAAACACCATATATTTT.

The chain is built from TRBV11-3 and TRBJ2-3; TRBD1 is a possible D gene (6 bases). V lost 2 bases, J lost 1 base, and 10 bases lay in between. Germline-derived CDR1 and CDR2 are SGHNT and YENEEA. The CDR3 loop spans 15 amino acids. The CDR3 region has the DNA TGTGCCAGCAGCTTAAGGGCAGGGGGCACAGATACGCAGTATTTT. Its protein product is CASSLRAGGTDTQYF.

The V gene is TRBV2, the J gene TRBJ2-7; 10 bases agree with TRBD1. Germline CDR1 is SNHLY and CDR2 is FYNNEI. The ends lost 6 bases at V and 2 bases at J; junction bases unmatched: 7. There are 15 residues in the CDR3. The CDR3 coding sequence is TGTGCCAGCAGCTTCGGACAGGGGGGTACCTACGAGCAGTACTTC. It yields the protein CASSFGQGGTYEQYF.

The J gene is TRBJ2-7, the V gene TRBV28; TRBD2 matches 7 bases. CDR3 size: 15 residues. CDR1 MDHEN and CDR2 SYDVKM come from the germline V gene. The junction had 10 bases not matched to a gene; V was cut back by 5 bases and J by 3 bases. DNA for the CDR3: TGTGCCAGCAGTCCTTCCCTAGCGGAACTCTACGAGCAGTACTTC. Protein sequence: CASSPSLAELYEQYF. Full variable domain (outside the CDR3, taken from reference TRBV28 and TRBJ2-7): DVKVTQSSRYLVKRTGEKVFLECVQDMDHENMFWYRQDPGLGLRLIYFSYDVKMKEKGDIPEGYSVSREKKERFSLILESASTNQTSMYLCASSPSLAELYEQYFGPGTRLTVT.

The table lists this clone with a few counts. The chain employs TRBV11-2 and TRBJ2-7, with 7 bases matching TRBD1. The CDR3 extends over 16 amino acids. V shed 4 bases and J 2 bases; nucleotides not matched to a gene: 11. Germline CDR1 SGHAT, CDR2 FQNNGV. CDR3 amino acids: CASSSYRGRITYEQYF. The CDR3 DNA sequence: TGTGCCAGCAGCTCGTACAGGGGCCGTATAACCTACGAGCAGTACTTC.

This clone was seen only once. The chain uses TRBV29-1 and TRBJ2-7, with 10 bases fitting TRBD2. This CDR3 is built from 14 residues. The germline gives CDR1 SQVTM, CDR2 ANQGSEA. V lost 3 bases to trimming and J lost 5 bases; unmatched junction nucleotides: 7. In DNA form, the CDR3 reads TGCAGCGTTGATTTGGCTAGCGGGAGTGACGAGCAGTACTTC. Residues: CSVDLASGSDEQYF.

The chain carries TRBV27 and TRBJ2-1, with 14 bases that match TRBD2. This CDR3 has 19 amino acids. The germline gives CDR1 MNHEY, CDR2 SMNVEV (reference sequence). V was clipped by 9 bases and J by 2 bases; unmatched bases: 15. The CDR3 DNA reads TGTGCCAGTCAATTCCTAGGGACTAGCGGGAGAGGGACCTACAATGAGCAGTTCTTC. This codes for CASQFLGTSGRGTYNEQFF.

This clone was found a few times. This rearrangement joins TRBV6-2 or TRBV6-3 to TRBJ2-1; D is unresolved. The V gene lost 4 bases and the J gene lost 11 bases, with 9 bases spanning the gap. From germline, CDR1 is MNHEY and CDR2 SVGEGT. CDR3 length: 11 amino acids. CDR3 nucleotides: TGTGCCAGCAGTTCATCTCCCAAGCAGTTCTTC. Translating gives CASSSSPKQFF.

This chain connects TRBV7-2 to TRBJ1-5; D remains ambiguous. Between the trimmed V and J ends, which lost 3 bases and 3 bases, there was a span of 6 bases. This CDR3 spans 13 amino acids. CDR1 is SGHTA, CDR2 FQGNSA, per germline. The CDR3 reads CASSFTYNQPQHF. In DNA form, the CDR3 reads TGTGCCAGCAGCTTCACGTACAATCAGCCCCAGCATTTT.

The chain links TRBV19 to TRBJ1-4; 7 bases match TRBD1. Germline assignment: CDR1 LNHDA and CDR2 SQIVND (reference sequence). V lost 5 bases, J lost 6 bases, and 3 bases stayed unmatched. The CDR3 is 13 amino acids. The CDR3 coding sequence is TGTGCCAGTAGTGCTGACAGGGATGAAAAACTGTTTTTT. Its protein is CASSADRDEKLFF.

V and J are TRBV28 and TRBJ1-5; a weak D match, TRBD1 (5 bases). The CDR3 is made up of 14 amino acids. In germline, CDR1 is MDHEN, CDR2 SYDVKM. The V end lost 7 bases, the J end lost 0 bases, and 10 bases lay between the germline ends. The CDR3 DNA sequence: TGTGCCAGCATTGGGGGTATTAGCAATCAGCCCCAGCATTTT. This codes for CASIGGISNQPQHF.

This chain connects TRBV30 to TRBJ1-1; TRBD1 might be the D (5 bases). This CDR3 comprises 14 residues. V lost 0 bases and J 2 bases, leaving 10 bases between the germline ends. Per the germline V gene, CDR1 is GTSNPN and CDR2 is SVGIG (reference sequence). The CDR3: CAWSVQGANTEAFF. CDR3 nucleotide sequence: TGTGCCTGGAGTGTACAAGGGGCTAACACTGAAGCTTTCTTT.

This chain uses TRBV7-8 with TRBJ1-2; D might be TRBD1 (5 bases). The CDR3 sequence is 11 residues long. Germline V CDR1 and CDR2: SGHVS, FQNEAQ. Between the trimmed V and J ends, which lost 3 bases and 6 bases, there was a span of 5 bases. The CDR3 region is CASSLGDGYTF. The DNA of the CDR3 is TGTGCCAGCAGCTTGGGGGATGGCTACACCTTC.

The chain links TRBV3-1 (or the pseudogene TRBV3-2) to TRBJ1-2, with a tentative D call TRBD1 (6 bases). Germline CDR1 and CDR2: LGHDT and YNNKEL (reference sequence). Trimming removed 4 bases at V and 5 bases at J, with 11 bases between. The CDR3 spans 13 residues. The CDR3 loop reads CASSPGGAYGYTF. CDR3 nucleotides: TGTGCCAGCAGCCCGGGGGGGGCGTATGGCTACACCTTC.

V usage is TRBV9 and J usage is TRBJ2-7; D ambiguous. Germline V gene sequence: CDR1 SGDLS, CDR2 YYNGEE. The CDR3 runs to 15 residues. V was trimmed by 4 bases and J by 4 bases, leaving 18 bases between them. CDR3 protein: CASSSGLWSDYEQYF. Here the CDR3 DNA reads TGTGCCAGCAGCTCCGGGTTGTGGTCGGATTACGAGCAGTACTTC.

The V and J genes are TRBV4-1 and TRBJ1-5; D is perhaps TRBD1 (5 bases). The V gene's germline CDR1 is MGHRA and CDR2 YSYEKL. The CDR3 length is 15 residues. Trimming took off 1 base at V and 3 bases at J, with 10 bases between the two ends. CDR3 residues: CASSQGWGDNQPQHF. The CDR3 DNA is TGCGCCAGCAGCCAAGGCTGGGGGGACAATCAGCCCCAGCATTTT.